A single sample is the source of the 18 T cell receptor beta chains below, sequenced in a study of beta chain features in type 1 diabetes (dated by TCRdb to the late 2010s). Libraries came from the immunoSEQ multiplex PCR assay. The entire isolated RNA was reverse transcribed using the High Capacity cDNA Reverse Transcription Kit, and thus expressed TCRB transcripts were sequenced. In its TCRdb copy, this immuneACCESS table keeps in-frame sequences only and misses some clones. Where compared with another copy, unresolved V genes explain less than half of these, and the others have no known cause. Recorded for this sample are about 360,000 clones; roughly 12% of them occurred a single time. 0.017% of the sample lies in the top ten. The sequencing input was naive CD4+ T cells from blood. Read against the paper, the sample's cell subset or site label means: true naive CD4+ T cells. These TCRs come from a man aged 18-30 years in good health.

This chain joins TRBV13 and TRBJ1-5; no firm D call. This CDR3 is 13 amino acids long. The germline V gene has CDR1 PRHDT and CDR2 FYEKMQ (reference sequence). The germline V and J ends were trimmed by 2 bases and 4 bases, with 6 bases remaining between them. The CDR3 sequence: CASSLRRNQPQHF. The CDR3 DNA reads TGTGCCAGCAGCTTACGGAGGAATCAGCCCCAGCATTTT. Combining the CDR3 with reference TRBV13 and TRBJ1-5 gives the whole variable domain AAGVIQSPRHLIKEKRETATLKCYPIPRHDTVYWYQQGPGQDPQFLISFYEKMQSDKGSIPDRFSAQQFSDYHSELNMSSLELGDSALYFCASSLRRNQPQHFGDGTRLSIL.

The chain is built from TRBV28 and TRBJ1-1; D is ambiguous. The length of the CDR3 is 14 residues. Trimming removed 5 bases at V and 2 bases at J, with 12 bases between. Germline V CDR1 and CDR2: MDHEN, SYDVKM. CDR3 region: CASSEVLPNTEAFF. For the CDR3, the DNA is TGTGCCAGCAGTGAGGTCCTCCCTAACACTGAAGCTTTCTTT.

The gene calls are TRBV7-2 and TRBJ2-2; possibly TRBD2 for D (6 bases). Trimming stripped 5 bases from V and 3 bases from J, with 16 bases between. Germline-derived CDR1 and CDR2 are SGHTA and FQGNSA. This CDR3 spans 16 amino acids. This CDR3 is CASSPWAGFDTGELFF. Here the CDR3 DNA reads TGTGCCAGCAGCCCGTGGGCGGGGTTCGACACCGGGGAGCTGTTTTTT. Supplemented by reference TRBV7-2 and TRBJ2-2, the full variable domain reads GAGVSQSPSNKVTEKGKDVELRCDPISGHTALYWYRQSLGQGLEFLIYFQGNSAPDKSGLPSDRFSAERTGGSVSTLTIQRTQQEDSAVYLCASSPWAGFDTGELFFGEGSRLTVL.

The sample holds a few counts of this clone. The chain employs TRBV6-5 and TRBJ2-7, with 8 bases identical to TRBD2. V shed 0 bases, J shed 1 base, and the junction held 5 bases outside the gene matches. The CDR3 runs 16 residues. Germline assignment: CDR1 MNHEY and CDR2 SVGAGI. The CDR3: CASSYSSSGVSYEQYF. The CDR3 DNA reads TGTGCCAGCAGTTACTCGAGTAGCGGGGTTTCCTACGAGCAGTACTTC.

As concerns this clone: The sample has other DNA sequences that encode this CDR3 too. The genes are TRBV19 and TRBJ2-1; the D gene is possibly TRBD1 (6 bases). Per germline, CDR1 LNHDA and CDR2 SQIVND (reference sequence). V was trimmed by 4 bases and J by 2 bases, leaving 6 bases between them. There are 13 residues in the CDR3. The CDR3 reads CASSRGPYNEQFF. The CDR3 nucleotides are TGTGCCAGTAGTAGGGGGCCCTACAATGAGCAGTTCTTC.

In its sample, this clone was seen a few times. For the CDR3, the DNA is TGTGCCAGCAGGCAGGGACAGGGATACAATCAGCCCCAGCATTTT. Encoded protein: CASRQGQGYNQPQHF. The rearrangement links TRBV6-5 to TRBJ1-5; 9 positions match TRBD1. The CDR3 has 15 residues. Germline loops: CDR1 MNHEY, CDR2 SVGAGI. The ends lost 6 bases at V and 3 bases at J; junction bases unmatched: 6.

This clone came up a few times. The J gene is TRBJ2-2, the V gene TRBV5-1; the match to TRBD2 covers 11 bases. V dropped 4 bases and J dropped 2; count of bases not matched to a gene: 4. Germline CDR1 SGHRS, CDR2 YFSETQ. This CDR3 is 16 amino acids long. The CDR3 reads CASSVGTSGNTGELFF. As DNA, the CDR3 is TGCGCCAGCAGCGTAGGGACTAGCGGCAACACCGGGGAGCTGTTTTTT.

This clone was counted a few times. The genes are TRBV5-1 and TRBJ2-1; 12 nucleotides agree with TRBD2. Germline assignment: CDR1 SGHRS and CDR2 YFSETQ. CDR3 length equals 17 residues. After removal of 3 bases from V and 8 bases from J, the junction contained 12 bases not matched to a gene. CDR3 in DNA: TGCGCCAGCAGCTCGACTAGCGGGGGTGTACAGGGCTATGAGCAGTTCTTC. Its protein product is CASSSTSGGVQGYEQFF. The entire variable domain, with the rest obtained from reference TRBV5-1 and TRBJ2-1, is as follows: KAGVTQTPRYLIKTRGQQVTLSCSPISGHRSVSWYQQTPGQGLQFLFEYFSETQRNKGNFPGRFSGRQFSNSRSEMNVSTLELGDSALYLCASSSTSGGVQGYEQFFGPGTRLTVL.

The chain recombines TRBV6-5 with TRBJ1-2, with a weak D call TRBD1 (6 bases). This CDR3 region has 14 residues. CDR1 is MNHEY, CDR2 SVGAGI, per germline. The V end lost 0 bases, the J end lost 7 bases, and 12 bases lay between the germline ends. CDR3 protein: CASSYSRQGIGYTF. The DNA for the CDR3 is TGTGCCAGCAGTTACTCACGGCAGGGGATTGGCTACACCTTC.

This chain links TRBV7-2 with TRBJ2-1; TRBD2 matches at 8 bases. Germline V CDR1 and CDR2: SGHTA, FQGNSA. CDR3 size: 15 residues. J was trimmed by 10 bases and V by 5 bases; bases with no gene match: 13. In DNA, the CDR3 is TGTGCCAGCAGCCGCGGGGGGCCCGCCGGAGCAGAGCAGTTCTTC. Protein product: CASSRGGPAGAEQFF.

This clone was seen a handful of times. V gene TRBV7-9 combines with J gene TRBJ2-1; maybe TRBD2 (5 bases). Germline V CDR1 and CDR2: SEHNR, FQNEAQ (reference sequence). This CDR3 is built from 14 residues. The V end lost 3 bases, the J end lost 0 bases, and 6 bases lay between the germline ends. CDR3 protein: CASSFRDSYNEQFF. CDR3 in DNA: TGTGCCAGCAGCTTTCGGGACTCCTACAATGAGCAGTTCTTC.

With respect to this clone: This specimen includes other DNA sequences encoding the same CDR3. CDR3 amino acids: CASSLGANTEAFF. The CDR3 region has the DNA TGTGCCAGCAGCCTGGGGGCGAACACTGAAGCTTTCTTT. The rearrangement links TRBV7-9 to TRBJ1-1; TRBD1 is a possible D gene (6 bases). The CDR3 runs to 13 residues. CDR1 and CDR2 from the germline V gene are SEHNR and FQNEAQ (reference sequence). Trimming took 5 bases from V and 1 from J, leaving 8 bases between them.

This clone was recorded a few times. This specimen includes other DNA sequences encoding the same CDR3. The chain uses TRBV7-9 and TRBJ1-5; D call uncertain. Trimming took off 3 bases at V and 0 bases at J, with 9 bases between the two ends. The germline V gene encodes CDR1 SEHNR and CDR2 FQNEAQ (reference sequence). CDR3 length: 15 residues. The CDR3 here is CASSLGGYSNQPQHF. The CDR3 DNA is TGTGCCAGCAGCTTGGGAGGGTATAGCAATCAGCCCCAGCATTTT.

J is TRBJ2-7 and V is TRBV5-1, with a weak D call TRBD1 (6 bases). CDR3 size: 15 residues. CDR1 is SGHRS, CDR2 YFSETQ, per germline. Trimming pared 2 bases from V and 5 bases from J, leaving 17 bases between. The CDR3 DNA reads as TGCGCCAGCAGCTTAAACAGGGTTGGGGTTGACGAGCAGTACTTC. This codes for CASSLNRVGVDEQYF.

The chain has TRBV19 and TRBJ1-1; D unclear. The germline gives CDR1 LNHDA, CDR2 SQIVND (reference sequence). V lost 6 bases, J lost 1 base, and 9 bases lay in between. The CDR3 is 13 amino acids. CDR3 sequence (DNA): TGTGCCAGTAGACCCGGTCAGAACACTGAAGCTTTCTTT. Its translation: CASRPGQNTEAFF.

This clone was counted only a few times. Here the CDR3 DNA reads TGCGCCAGCAGGTCTGAGTTGCAGTACTTC. Amino acids: CASRSELQYF. This rearrangement joins TRBV10-2 to TRBJ2-4; the D is unclear. This CDR3 is 10 amino acids long. Germline loops: CDR1 WSHSY, CDR2 SAAADI. V was trimmed by 6 bases and J by 13 bases, leaving 10 bases between them.

CDR3 loop: CASGLPGGPQHF. The CDR3 region has the DNA TGTGCTAGTGGTTTGCCCGGCGGGCCCCAGCATTTT. J is TRBJ1-5 and V is TRBV12-5; D not resolved. Per the germline V gene, CDR1 is LGHNT and CDR2 is FRNRAP. The CDR3 runs 12 residues. The V gene lost 2 bases and the J gene lost 9 bases, with 8 bases spanning the gap. The whole variable domain, remainder taken from reference TRBV12-5 and TRBJ1-5, is DARVTQTPRHKVTEMGQEVTMRCQPILGHNTVFWYRQTMMQGLELLAYFRNRAPLDDSGMPKDRFSAEMPDATLATLKIQPSEPRDSAVYFCASGLPGGPQHFGDGTRLSIL.

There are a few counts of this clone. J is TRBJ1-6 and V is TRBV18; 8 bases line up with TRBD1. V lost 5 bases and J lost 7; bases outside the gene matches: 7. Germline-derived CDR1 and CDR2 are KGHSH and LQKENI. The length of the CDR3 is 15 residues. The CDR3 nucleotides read TGTGCCAGCTCAACAGGGGGTCAGGACAATTCACCCCTCCACTTT. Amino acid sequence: CASSTGGQDNSPLHF.